These T cell receptor beta chains were read from a single sample in a study of immune cell composition in non-small cell lung cancer. Measured with immunoSEQ multiplex PCR; TCRdb has only the in-frame clones, and not every one. The data contain several thousand clones, 78% of them singletons. Sequencing input: lung tumor tissue. The receptors stem from a human donor with non-small cell lung cancer. CDR3s include the opening cysteine and the closing phenylalanine or tryptophan. Each record gives: J gene, V gene, clone size, D gene, CDR3 DNA, CDR3 protein. D genes are given only for firm matches. Clone size is stated in some rows and not others, as once, few, many or a class when expanded.

TRBJ2-2,TRBV4-3,.,TRBD1,TGCGCCAGCAGCCAAGTGGGGACAGGGCGAACCGGGGAGCTGTTTTTT,CASSQVGTGRTGELFF
TRBJ2-1,TRBV7-9,.,TRBD1,TGTGCCAGCAGTCGTTCCGGGACAGGGGGCAATGAGCAGTTCTTC,CASSRSGTGGNEQFF
TRBJ1-6,TRBV5-6,few,TRBD1,TGTGCCAGCAGCTTACAGGGGGCAAATTCACCCCTCCACTTT,CASSLQGANSPLHF
TRBJ2-2,TRBV5-4,.,.,TGTGCCAGCAGCTCCGGGACTGGACTAAACACCGGGGAGCTGTTTTTT,CASSSGTGLNTGELFF
TRBJ2-7,TRBV6-5,few,.,TGTGCCAGCAGTCCCGGGGATTCTCCCTACGAGCAGTACTTC,CASSPGDSPYEQYF
TRBJ2-7,TRBV5-1,few,.,TGCGCCAGCAGCAAGGAACCTACGGCGGACGAGCAGTACTTC,CASSKEPTADEQYF
TRBJ2-3,TRBV2,.,.,TGTGCCAGCAACTTTTACAGGGAATCAGATACGCAGTATTTT,CASNFYRESDTQYF
TRBJ1-1,TRBV4-3,once,.,TGCGCCAGCAGCCAAGGGGTTGGATGGAGGGGGAACACTGAAGCTTTCTTT,CASSQGVGWRGNTEAFF
TRBJ2-7,TRBV4-3,.,TRBD1,TGCGCCAGCAGCACCAGGGGGACAGGGGCCTACGAGCAGTACTTC,CASSTRGTGAYEQYF
TRBJ2-7,TRBV9,.,.,TGTGCCAGCAGCGTAGATCAGGGGCCTTCCTACGAGCAGTACTTC,CASSVDQGPSYEQYF
TRBJ2-3,TRBV5-1,.,.,TGCGCCAGCAGCTCGGTGGATACGCAGTATTTT,CASSSVDTQYF
TRBJ2-7,TRBV2,.,TRBD1,TGTGCCAGCAGCGGACAGGGAGTGGTGCAGTACTTC,CASSGQGVVQYF
TRBJ2-5,TRBV7-9,.,.,TGTGCCAGCAGCCCACGCGAGGGTGGGCTAAGACTGAGAGGAGAGACCCAGTACTTC,CASSPREGGLRLRGETQYF
TRBJ2-5,TRBV29-1,few,TRBD2,TGCAGCCATACTCTAGCGGTACGAGAGACCCAGTACTTC,CSHTLAVRETQYF
TRBJ2-1,TRBV19,.,.,TGTGCCAGTAGTCTCCAAGGGGGGGCGTACAATGAGCAGTTCTTC,CASSLQGGAYNEQFF
TRBJ1-6,TRBV7-8,.,.,TGTGCCAGCAGTTTCGGGACATTAGATAATTCACCCCTCCACTTT,CASSFGTLDNSPLHF
TRBJ2-1,TRBV28,.,.,TGTGCCAGCAGCCCCTTTGATGAGCAGTTCTTC,CASSPFDEQFF
TRBJ1-2,TRBV7-6,.,TRBD1,TGTGCCAGCAGCCCATACTCCGGGACAGCTAACTATGGCTACACCTTC,CASSPYSGTANYGYTF
TRBJ2-7,TRBV5-6,once,.,TGTGCCAGCAGCTTGTCTAAGTACGAGCAGTACTTC,CASSLSKYEQYF
TRBJ2-7,TRBV5-1,.,.,TGCGCCAGCAGCTTGACAGGGTTAATGGGAAGGGAGCAGTACTTC,CASSLTGLMGREQYF